Included here is one TCR beta chain sequence, with context. Its antigen is not known. Germline-derived CDR1 and CDR2 are SGHVS and FNYEAQ. The CDR3 loop spans 13 amino acids. Between the trimmed V and J ends, which lost 5 bases and 8 bases, there was a span of 15 bases. TCRdb itself ran the 5' RACE reads through MiXCR, one entry per CDR3 protein. Among fewer than 70,000 distinct CDR3 sequences listed, around 9.5% were seen once. This specimen belongs to a study of T-cell memory formation after mild COVID-19. Study-wide background: The two donors had largely donor-specific TCR clusters.

Points from the study as a whole: Some clones that responded turned up in pre-infection memory, which suggests that cross-reactive memory joined in. Contracting clones localized mainly to CM and EM when CD4+ and mainly to EMRA when CD8+.

The chain is built from TRBV7-6 and TRBJ1-1; D uncertain. The sample comprised PBMCs or a T cell subset sorted from them (not recorded which). The sequence derives from a man between 18 and 29 years old who had mild COVID-19 (a few samples of this study predate the infection). Cell type and time point are not known. The DNA for the CDR3 is TGTGCCAGCAGCGCGATAAACCGAGGGGAAGCTTTCTTT. It codes for CASSAINRGEAFF.